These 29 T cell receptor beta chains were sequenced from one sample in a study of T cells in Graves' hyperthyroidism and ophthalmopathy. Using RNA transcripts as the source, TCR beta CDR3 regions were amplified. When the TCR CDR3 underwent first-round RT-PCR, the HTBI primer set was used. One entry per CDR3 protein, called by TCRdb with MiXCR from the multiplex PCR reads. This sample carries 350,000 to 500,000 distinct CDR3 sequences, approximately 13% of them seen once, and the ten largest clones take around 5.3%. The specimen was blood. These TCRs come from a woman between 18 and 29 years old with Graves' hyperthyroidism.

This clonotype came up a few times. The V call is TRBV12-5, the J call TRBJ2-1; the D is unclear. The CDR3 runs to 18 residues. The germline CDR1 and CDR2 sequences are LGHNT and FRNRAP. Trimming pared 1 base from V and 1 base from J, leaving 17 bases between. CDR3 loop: CASGLADRWAESYNEQFF. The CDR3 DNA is TGTGCTAGTGGTTTGGCCGACCGATGGGCGGAATCCTACAATGAGCAGTTCTTC.

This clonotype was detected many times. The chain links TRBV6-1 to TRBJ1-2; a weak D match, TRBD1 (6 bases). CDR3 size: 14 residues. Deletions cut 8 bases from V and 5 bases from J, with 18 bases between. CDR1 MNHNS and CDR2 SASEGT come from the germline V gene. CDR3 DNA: TGTGCCAGCGCGGAACAGGGCCCTTTGTATGGCTACACCTTC. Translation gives CASAEQGPLYGYTF.

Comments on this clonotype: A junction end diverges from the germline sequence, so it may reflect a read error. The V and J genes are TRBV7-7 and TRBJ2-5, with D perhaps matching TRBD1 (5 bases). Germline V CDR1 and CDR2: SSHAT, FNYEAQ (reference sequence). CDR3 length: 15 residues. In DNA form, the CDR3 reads TGTGCTAGCAGCGCACAGTCAGGGCGCCAAGAGACCCAGTACTTC. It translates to CASSAQSGRQETQYF.

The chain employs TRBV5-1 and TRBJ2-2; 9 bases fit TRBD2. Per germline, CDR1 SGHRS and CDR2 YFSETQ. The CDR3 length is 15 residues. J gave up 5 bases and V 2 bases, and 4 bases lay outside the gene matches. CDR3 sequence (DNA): TGCGCCAGCAGCTTTAGCGGGAGCGAGACCGGGGAGCTGTTTTTT. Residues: CASSFSGSETGELFF. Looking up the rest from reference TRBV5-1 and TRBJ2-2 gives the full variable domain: KAGVTQTPRYLIKTRGQQVTLSCSPISGHRSVSWYQQTPGQGLQFLFEYFSETQRNKGNFPGRFSGRQFSNSRSEMNVSTLELGDSALYLCASSFSGSETGELFFGEGSRLTVL.

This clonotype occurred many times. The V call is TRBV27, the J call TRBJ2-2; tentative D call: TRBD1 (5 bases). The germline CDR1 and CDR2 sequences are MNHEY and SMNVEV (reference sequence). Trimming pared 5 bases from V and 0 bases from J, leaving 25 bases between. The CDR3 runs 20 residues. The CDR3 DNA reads TGTGCCAGCAGTGCCATGGGGCAGTCGGTACCGAATCCGAACACCGGGGAGCTGTTTTTT. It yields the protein CASSAMGQSVPNPNTGELFF.

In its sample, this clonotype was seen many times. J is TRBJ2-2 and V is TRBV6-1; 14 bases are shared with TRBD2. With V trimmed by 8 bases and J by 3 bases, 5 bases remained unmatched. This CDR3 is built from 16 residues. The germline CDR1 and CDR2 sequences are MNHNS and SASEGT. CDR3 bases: TGTGCCAGCGATCGGACTAGCGGGAGGCACACCGGGGAGCTGTTTTTT. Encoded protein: CASDRTSGRHTGELFF.

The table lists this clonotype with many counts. For the CDR3, the DNA is TGTGCCAGCAGTGAAGTTGCAGGGGTTGGCTACACCTTC. Translation gives CASSEVAGVGYTF. V usage is TRBV2 and J usage is TRBJ1-2, with D perhaps matching TRBD1 (6 bases). Looked up from germline, CDR1 is SNHLY and CDR2 is FYNNEI. V was shortened by 1 base and J by 7 bases, with 10 bases between the two germline ends. This CDR3 has 13 amino acids.

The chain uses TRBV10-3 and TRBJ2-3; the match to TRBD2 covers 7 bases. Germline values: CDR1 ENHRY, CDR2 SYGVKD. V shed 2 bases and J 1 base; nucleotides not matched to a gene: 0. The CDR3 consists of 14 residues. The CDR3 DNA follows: TGTGCCATCAGTGAGACTAGCGGCACAGATACGCAGTATTTT. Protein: CAISETSGTDTQYF.

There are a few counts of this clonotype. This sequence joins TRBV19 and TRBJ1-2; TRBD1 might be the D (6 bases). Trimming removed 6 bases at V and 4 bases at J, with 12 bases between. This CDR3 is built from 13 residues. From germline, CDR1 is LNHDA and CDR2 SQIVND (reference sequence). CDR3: CASRETGIYGYTF. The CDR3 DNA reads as TGTGCCAGTAGGGAGACAGGCATCTATGGCTACACCTTC.

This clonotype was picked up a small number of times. The CDR3 nucleotides read TGTGCCAGCAGCTTATCAGCGGGAGGTACCGGGGAGCTGTTTTTT. As protein: CASSLSAGGTGELFF. The chain employs TRBV7-6 and TRBJ2-2, with 9 bases that match TRBD2. The germline V gene encodes CDR1 SGHVS and CDR2 FNYEAQ. This CDR3 comprises 15 residues. V dropped 2 bases and J dropped 5; count of bases not matched to a gene: 3.

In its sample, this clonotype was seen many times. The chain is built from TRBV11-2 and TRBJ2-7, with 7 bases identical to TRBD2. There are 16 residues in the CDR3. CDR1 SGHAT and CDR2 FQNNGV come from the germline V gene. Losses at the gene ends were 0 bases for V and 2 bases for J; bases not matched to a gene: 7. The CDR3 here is CASSLEFVGGPYEQYF. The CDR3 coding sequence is TGTGCCAGCAGCTTAGAGTTTGTGGGAGGGCCCTACGAGCAGTACTTC.

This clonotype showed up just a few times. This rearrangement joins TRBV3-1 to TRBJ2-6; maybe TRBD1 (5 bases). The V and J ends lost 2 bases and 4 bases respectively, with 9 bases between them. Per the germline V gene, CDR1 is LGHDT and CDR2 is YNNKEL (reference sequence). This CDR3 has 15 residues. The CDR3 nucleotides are TGTGCCAGCAGCCAACAGGGTAGGGGGGCCAACGTCCTGACTTTC. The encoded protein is CASSQQGRGANVLTF.

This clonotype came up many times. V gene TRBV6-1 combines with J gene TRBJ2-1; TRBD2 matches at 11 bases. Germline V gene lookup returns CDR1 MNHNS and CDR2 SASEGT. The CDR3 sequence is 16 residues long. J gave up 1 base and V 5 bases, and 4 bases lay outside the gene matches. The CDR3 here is CASSLIAGGSYNEQFF. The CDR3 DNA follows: TGTGCCAGCAGTTTGATAGCGGGAGGGTCCTACAATGAGCAGTTCTTC.

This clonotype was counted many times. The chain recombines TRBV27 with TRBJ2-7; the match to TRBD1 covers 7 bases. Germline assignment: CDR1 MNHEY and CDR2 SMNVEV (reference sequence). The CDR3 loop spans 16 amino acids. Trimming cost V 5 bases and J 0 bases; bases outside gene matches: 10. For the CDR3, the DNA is TGTGCCAGCAGTATTCTGAAGGGGGCCCTCTCCTACGAGCAGTACTTC. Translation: CASSILKGALSYEQYF.

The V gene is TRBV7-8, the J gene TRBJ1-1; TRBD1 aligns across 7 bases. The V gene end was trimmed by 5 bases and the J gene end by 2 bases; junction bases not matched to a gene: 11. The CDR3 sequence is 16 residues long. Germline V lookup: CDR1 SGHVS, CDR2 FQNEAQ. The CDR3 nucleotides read TGTGCCAGCAGCGGGACCATCCGGGACAGCAACACTGAAGCTTTCTTT. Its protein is CASSGTIRDSNTEAFF. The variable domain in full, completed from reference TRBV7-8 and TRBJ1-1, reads GAGVSQSPRYKVAKRGQDVALRCDPISGHVSLFWYQQALGQGPEFLTYFQNEAQLDKSGLPSDRFFAERPEGSVSTLKIQRTQQEDSAVYLCASSGTIRDSNTEAFFGQGTRLTVV.

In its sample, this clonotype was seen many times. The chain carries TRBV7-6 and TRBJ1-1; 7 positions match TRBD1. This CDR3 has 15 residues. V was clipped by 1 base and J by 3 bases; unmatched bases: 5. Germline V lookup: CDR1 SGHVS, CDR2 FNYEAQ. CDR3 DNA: TGTGCCAGCAGCTTAGGCCAGGGGGTCGACACTGAAGCTTTCTTT. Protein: CASSLGQGVDTEAFF.

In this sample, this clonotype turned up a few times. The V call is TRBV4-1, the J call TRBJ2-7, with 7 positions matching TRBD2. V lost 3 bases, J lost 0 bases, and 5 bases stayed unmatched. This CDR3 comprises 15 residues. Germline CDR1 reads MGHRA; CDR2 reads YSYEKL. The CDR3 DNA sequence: TGCGCCAGCAGCCAGTCAAGCGGGATCTCCTACGAGCAGTACTTC. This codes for CASSQSSGISYEQYF.

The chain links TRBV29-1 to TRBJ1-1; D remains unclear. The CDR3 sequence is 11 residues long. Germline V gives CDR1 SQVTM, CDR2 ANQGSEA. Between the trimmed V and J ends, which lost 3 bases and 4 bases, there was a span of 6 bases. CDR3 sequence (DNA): TGCAGCGTTGATATTGGCACTGAAGCTTTCTTT. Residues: CSVDIGTEAFF.

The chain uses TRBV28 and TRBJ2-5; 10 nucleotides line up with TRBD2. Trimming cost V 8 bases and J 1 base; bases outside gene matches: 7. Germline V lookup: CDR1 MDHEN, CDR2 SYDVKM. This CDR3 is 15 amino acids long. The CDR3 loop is CASGLLAGRQETQYF. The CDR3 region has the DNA TGTGCCAGCGGACTACTAGCGGGACGCCAAGAGACCCAGTACTTC.

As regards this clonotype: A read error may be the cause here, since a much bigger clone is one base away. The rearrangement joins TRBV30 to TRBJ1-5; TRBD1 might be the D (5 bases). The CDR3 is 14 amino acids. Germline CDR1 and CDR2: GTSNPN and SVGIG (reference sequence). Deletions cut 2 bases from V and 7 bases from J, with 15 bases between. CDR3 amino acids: CAWSPVSGPQPQHF. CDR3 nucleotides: TGTGCCTGGAGTCCGGTATCAGGGCCACAGCCCCAGCATTTT.

CDR3 sequence: CSVGSREETQYF. The CDR3 DNA sequence: TGCAGCGTTGGTTCCAGGGAGGAGACCCAGTACTTC. The chain couples TRBV29-1 to TRBJ2-5; D may be TRBD1 or TRBD2 (5 bases each). The germline V gene encodes CDR1 SQVTM and CDR2 ANQGSEA. Between the trimmed V and J ends, which lost 4 bases and 5 bases, there was a span of 11 bases. This CDR3 region has 12 residues.

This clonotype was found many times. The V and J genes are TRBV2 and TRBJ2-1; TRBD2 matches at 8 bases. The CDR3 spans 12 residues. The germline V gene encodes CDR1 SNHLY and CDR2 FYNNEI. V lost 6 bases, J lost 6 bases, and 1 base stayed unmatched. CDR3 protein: CASRAGGNEQFF. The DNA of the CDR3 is TGTGCCAGCAGGGCGGGGGGCAATGAGCAGTTCTTC.

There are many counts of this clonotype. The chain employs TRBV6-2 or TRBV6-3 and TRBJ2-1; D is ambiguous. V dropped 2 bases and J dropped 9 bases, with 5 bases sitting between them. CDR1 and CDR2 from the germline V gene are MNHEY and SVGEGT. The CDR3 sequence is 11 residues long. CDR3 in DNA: TGTGCCAGCAGTTACGACGTTGAGCAGTTCTTC. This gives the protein CASSYDVEQFF.

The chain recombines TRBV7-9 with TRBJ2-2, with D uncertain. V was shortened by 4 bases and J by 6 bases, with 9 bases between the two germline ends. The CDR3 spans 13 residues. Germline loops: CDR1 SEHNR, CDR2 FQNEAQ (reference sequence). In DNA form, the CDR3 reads TGTGCCAGCAGCTCCCGGTATGCCGGGGAGCTGTTTTTT. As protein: CASSSRYAGELFF.

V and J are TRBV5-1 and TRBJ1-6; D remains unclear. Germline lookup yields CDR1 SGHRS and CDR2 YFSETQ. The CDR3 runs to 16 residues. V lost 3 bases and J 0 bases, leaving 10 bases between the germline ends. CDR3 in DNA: TGCGCCAGCAGCTCGGCGGGGTACTCCTATAATTCACCCCTCCACTTT. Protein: CASSSAGYSYNSPLHF. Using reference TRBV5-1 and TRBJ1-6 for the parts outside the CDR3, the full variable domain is KAGVTQTPRYLIKTRGQQVTLSCSPISGHRSVSWYQQTPGQGLQFLFEYFSETQRNKGNFPGRFSGRQFSNSRSEMNVSTLELGDSALYLCASSSAGYSYNSPLHFGNGTRLTVT.

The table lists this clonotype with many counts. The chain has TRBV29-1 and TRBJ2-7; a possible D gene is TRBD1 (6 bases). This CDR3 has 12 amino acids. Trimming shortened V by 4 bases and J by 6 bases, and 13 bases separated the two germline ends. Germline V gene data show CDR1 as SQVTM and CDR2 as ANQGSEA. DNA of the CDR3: TGCAGCGTTGTGGGGGCCGACGGCGAGCAGTACTTC. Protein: CSVVGADGEQYF.

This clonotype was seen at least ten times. As DNA, the CDR3 is TGTGCCAGCATGGCCCGACTAGCGGGAGTCGGAACCGGGGAGCTGTTTTTT. This sequence encodes CASMARLAGVGTGELFF. This rearrangement joins TRBV2 to TRBJ2-2; TRBD2 agrees at 12 bases. V shed 7 bases and J 5 bases; nucleotides not matched to a gene: 11. The germline CDR1 and CDR2 sequences are SNHLY and FYNNEI. This CDR3 spans 17 amino acids. Looking up the rest from reference TRBV2 and TRBJ2-2 gives the full variable domain: EPEVTQTPSHQVTQMGQEVILRCVPISNHLYFYWYRQILGQKVEFLVSFYNNEISEKSEIFDDQFSVERPDGSNFTLKIRSTKLEDSAMYFCASMARLAGVGTGELFFGEGSRLTVL.

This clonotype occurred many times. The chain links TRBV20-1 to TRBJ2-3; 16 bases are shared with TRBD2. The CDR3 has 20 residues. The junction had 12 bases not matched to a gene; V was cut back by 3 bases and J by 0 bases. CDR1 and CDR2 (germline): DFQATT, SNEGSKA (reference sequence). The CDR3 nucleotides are TGCAGTGCTAGGCGCACCCGGGGACTAGCGGGAGGGCCTAGCACAGATACGCAGTATTTT. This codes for CSARRTRGLAGGPSTDTQYF.

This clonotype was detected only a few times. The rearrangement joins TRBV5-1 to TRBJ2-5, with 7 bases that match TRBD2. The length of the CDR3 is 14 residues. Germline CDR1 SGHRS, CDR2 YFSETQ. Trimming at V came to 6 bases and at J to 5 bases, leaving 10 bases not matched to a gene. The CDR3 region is CASTPGGDGETQYF. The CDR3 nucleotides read TGCGCCAGCACCCCTGGGGGGGACGGCGAGACCCAGTACTTC.